The clone carrying this TCR beta chain was seen more than once but under ten times. Amplification yielded TCR beta CDR3 regions, with RNA transcripts as the source. A first-round RT-PCR of the TCR CDR3 used the HTBI primer set. TCRdb analysed the multiplex PCR reads with MiXCR anew, one entry per CDR3 protein. The repertoire has hundreds of thousands of distinct CDR3 sequences, roughly a sixth of them found once; the top ten carry roughly a sixth. These data come from a study of T cells in Graves' hyperthyroidism and ophthalmopathy. Trimming shortened V by 6 bases and J by 0 bases, and 5 bases separated the two germline ends. The CDR3 is 13 residues long. Germline V gene data show CDR1 as MNHNS and CDR2 as SASEGT.

Sequencing input: blood. The receptor was derived from a woman aged 50 to 60 with Graves' hyperthyroidism that later progressed to Graves' ophthalmopathy. The chain combines TRBV6-1 with TRBJ2-2, with unresolved D. CDR3 residues: CASRWANTGELFF. In nucleotides, the CDR3 is TGTGCCAGCAGATGGGCGAACACCGGGGAGCTGTTTTTT.